This T cell receptor (beta chain) was retrieved from a study of T cell repertoires in cytomegalovirus infection. TCRdb used MiXCR to reprocess the reads, holding one entry per CDR3 protein. This table holds approximately 260,000 distinct CDR3 sequences, about a sixth found once. This clonotype appeared a few times. V trimming: 8 bases; J trimming: 3 bases; junction bases outside the gene matches: 15. CDR1 and CDR2 from the germline V gene are SQVTM and ANQGSEA. The CDR3 has 16 residues. The clonotype comes from a human donor in good health (CMV status not recorded). Some clones in this sample may be carry-over from other donors' samples. The chain carries TRBV29-1 and TRBJ2-3; TRBD2 matches 9 bases. Sequencing was carried out using CD8+ T cells from PBMCs. The CDR3 loop is CSSEGLAGEGTDTQYF. CDR3 nucleotides: TGCAGCTCGGAAGGCTTAGCGGGGGAAGGGACAGATACGCAGTATTTT.